Shown below are 25 T cell receptor beta chains from a single sample sequenced in a study of cytomegalovirus exposure and HLA in healthy donors. TCRdb's table, derived via immunoSEQ multiplex PCR, lists solely in-frame clones and lacks some. The table includes roughly 310,000 clones, approximately 85% detected once. The specimen was PBMCs. The receptors here all came from a man aged 25-45 years in good health and CMV-seronegative.

The chain couples TRBV18 to TRBJ1-6; D is possibly TRBD1 (5 bases). This CDR3 is built from 14 residues. The V end was cut by 6 bases, the J end by 7 bases, with 13 bases between. Germline V gene lookup returns CDR1 KGHSH and CDR2 LQKENI. CDR3 DNA: TGTGCCAGCTCCTCGGACACCACAAATTCACCCCTCCACTTT. It translates to CASSSDTTNSPLHF.

The chain links TRBV5-1 to TRBJ2-3; 8 bases match TRBD1. CDR1 is SGHRS and CDR2 is YFSETQ in the germline V gene. The length of the CDR3 is 15 residues. V shed 0 bases, J shed 5 bases, and the junction held 5 bases outside the gene matches. The CDR3, as DNA: TGCGCCAGCAGCTTGGATCAGGGGGCAAGAGATACGCAGTATTTT. Translated, it gives CASSLDQGARDTQYF. The whole variable domain, remainder taken from reference TRBV5-1 and TRBJ2-3, is KAGVTQTPRYLIKTRGQQVTLSCSPISGHRSVSWYQQTPGQGLQFLFEYFSETQRNKGNFPGRFSGRQFSNSRSEMNVSTLELGDSALYLCASSLDQGARDTQYFGPGTRLTVL.

The chain links TRBV4-2 to TRBJ1-1; D gene uncertain. The CDR3 covers 14 residues. CDR1 and CDR2 (germline): LGHNA, YNFKEQ. Deletions cut 1 base from V and 1 base from J, with 7 bases between. CDR3 DNA sequence: TGTGCCAGCAGCCAAGCGGAGGGGAACACTGAAGCTTTCTTT. Translation: CASSQAEGNTEAFF.

The rearrangement links TRBV19 to TRBJ2-1; TRBD1 matches at 11 bases. Looked up from germline, CDR1 is LNHDA and CDR2 is SQIVND (reference sequence). Trimming at V came to 6 bases and at J to 6 bases, leaving 4 bases not matched to a gene. This CDR3 region has 14 residues. Here the CDR3 DNA reads TGTGCCAGTAGATGGGACAGGGGGTTCAATGAGCAGTTCTTC. Amino acids: CASRWDRGFNEQFF.

This rearrangement joins TRBV6-5 to TRBJ2-4, with D unresolved. Trimming took off 6 bases at V and 6 bases at J, with 12 bases between the two ends. Germline lookup yields CDR1 MNHEY and CDR2 SVGAGI. The CDR3 totals 13 residues. CDR3 loop: CASRQTLRNIQYF. CDR3 DNA sequence: TGTGCCAGCAGACAGACCCTAAGAAACATTCAGTACTTC.

This clone appeared a single time. The chain is built from TRBV7-9 and TRBJ2-3; 8 nucleotides line up with TRBD2. The germline V gene encodes CDR1 SEHNR and CDR2 FQNEAQ (reference sequence). V lost 9 bases, J lost 4 bases, and 9 bases stayed unmatched. CDR3 length: 14 residues. The CDR3 bases are TGTGCCAGTCCAAAGCGGGGGCAGGCAGATACGCAGTATTTT. Protein sequence: CASPKRGQADTQYF.

The V call is TRBV7-2, the J call TRBJ1-3, with D tentatively TRBD1 (5 bases). Germline CDR1 is SGHTA and CDR2 is FQGNSA. With 3 bases removed from V and 4 bases from J, the gap between germline ends came to 10 bases. This CDR3 is built from 14 residues. The CDR3 DNA is TGTGCCAGCAGCTTCACAGGTTCGGGAAACACCATATATTTT. Protein sequence: CASSFTGSGNTIYF.

Only a few counts were recorded for this clone. The V call is TRBV6-5, the J call TRBJ1-6; 10 nucleotides match TRBD1. V shed 6 bases, J shed 5 bases, and the junction held 4 bases outside the gene matches. CDR3 length equals 15 residues. Germline CDR1 reads MNHEY; CDR2 reads SVGAGI. For the CDR3, the DNA is TGTGCCAGCAGACTGGACAGGGGGAATAATTCACCCCTCCACTTT. It translates to CASRLDRGNNSPLHF.

The chain uses TRBV6-4 and TRBJ2-2; D is perhaps TRBD1 (5 bases). Trimming removed 6 bases from V and 7 bases from J, with 12 bases in between. The CDR3 covers 13 residues. Germline CDR1 reads MRHNA; CDR2 reads SNTAGT. The CDR3 coding sequence is TGTGCCAGCAGCATCAGGGTTGGCGGGGAGCTGTTTTTT. It specifies CASSIRVGGELFF.

The chain uses TRBV11-1 and TRBJ2-1; 10 nucleotides align to TRBD1. The ends lost 6 bases at V and 5 bases at J; junction bases unmatched: 7. Germline V lookup: CDR1 SGHAT, CDR2 FQDESV (reference sequence). CDR3 length equals 15 residues. The CDR3, as DNA: TGTGCCAGCAGGGTTAGACAGGGGGCAAACAATGAGCAGTTCTTC. Amino acids: CASRVRQGANNEQFF.

This clone was seen only once. The chain joins TRBV6-1 to TRBJ1-5; no reliable D call. The CDR3 is made up of 16 amino acids. Trimming pared 4 bases from V and 1 base from J, leaving 14 bases between. The germline CDR1 and CDR2 sequences are MNHNS and SASEGT. Here the CDR3 DNA reads TGTGCCAGCAGTGTCCTCGGGTACCTGAGCAATCAGCCCCAGCATTTT. Its protein is CASSVLGYLSNQPQHF.

The chain joins TRBV27 to TRBJ2-3; 10 bases are a match to TRBD2. The CDR3 covers 15 residues. Germline assignment: CDR1 MNHEY and CDR2 SMNVEV (reference sequence). The J segment lost 3 bases and the V segment lost 7 bases, leaving 7 bases of the junction unmatched. The CDR3: CASNPQRGGTDTQYF. CDR3 DNA sequence: TGTGCCAGCAACCCCCAGCGGGGGGGGACAGATACGCAGTATTTT.

This chain connects TRBV6-1 to TRBJ1-5, with TRBD1 identical over 8 bases. This CDR3 is built from 15 residues. The trim removed 6 bases at V and 3 bases at J, leaving 7 bases unmatched. CDR1 is MNHNS, CDR2 SASEGT, per germline. The CDR3 protein is CASRGRQGYNQPQHF. As DNA, the CDR3 is TGTGCCAGCAGAGGACGACAGGGGTACAATCAGCCCCAGCATTTT.

This clone has more than one count but fewer than ten. The genes are TRBV7-2 and TRBJ2-7, with unresolved D. The CDR3 is 12 residues long. V was pared by 2 bases and J by 4 bases, with 6 bases between. Germline V CDR1 and CDR2: SGHTA, FQGNSA. In nucleotides, the CDR3 is TGTGCCAGCAGCTTATCTAGGTACGAGCAGTACTTC. It specifies CASSLSRYEQYF.

A word on this clone: The limits of the CDR3 on the DNA are not certain, so only TCRdb's listed CDR3 is given. This chain uses TRBV30 with TRBJ1-4. Germline V gene sequence: CDR1 GTSNPN, CDR2 SVGIG (reference sequence). From its first to its last residue, the CDR3 has 15 amino acids. CDR3: CAWSVRFGGNEKLFF.

This chain links TRBV19 with TRBJ2-7, with 10 bases aligning to TRBD2. The J segment lost 8 bases and the V segment lost 1 base, leaving 17 bases of the junction unmatched. The length of the CDR3 is 18 residues. Germline V gene data show CDR1 as LNHDA and CDR2 as SQIVND (reference sequence). The CDR3, as DNA: TGTGCCAGTAGTATAGCCTTTAGCGGGGGGCTCCCTTTTAGCCAGCAGTACTTC. Translation gives CASSIAFSGGLPFSQQYF.

This clone has only one observation. The gene calls are TRBV5-1 and TRBJ1-5; 7 bases are shared with TRBD1. This CDR3 contains 15 residues. J lost 4 bases, V lost 4 bases, and 8 bases had no gene match. CDR1 is SGHRS, CDR2 YFSETQ, per germline. CDR3 protein: CASSLTGTENQPQHF. CDR3 sequence (DNA): TGCGCCAGCAGCCTGACAGGGACGGAAAATCAGCCCCAGCATTTT.

The chain links TRBV9 to TRBJ2-1; TRBD2 matches 10 bases. The length of the CDR3 is 15 residues. CDR1 and CDR2 (germline): SGDLS, YYNGEE. With V trimmed by 4 bases and J by 7 bases, 8 bases remained unmatched. The CDR3 sequence: CASSSAGGPSNEQFF. CDR3 DNA: TGTGCCAGCAGCTCAGCGGGGGGGCCCTCAAATGAGCAGTTCTTC.

This chain connects TRBV6-1 to TRBJ2-1, with D maybe TRBD2 (6 bases). The CDR3 contains 14 residues. Germline assignment: CDR1 MNHNS and CDR2 SASEGT. Trimming took 6 bases from V and 0 from J, leaving 9 bases between them. CDR3 bases: TGTGCCAGCAGCGGGGGTGGCTCCTACAATGAGCAGTTCTTC. This codes for CASSGGGSYNEQFF.

The rearrangement links TRBV18 to TRBJ2-7, with TRBD1 identical over 7 bases. CDR3 length: 14 residues. The V gene's germline CDR1 is KGHSH and CDR2 LQKENI. V lost 4 bases to trimming and J lost 0 bases; unmatched junction nucleotides: 3. CDR3 amino acids: CASSRTGSSYEQYF. The CDR3 DNA follows: TGTGCCAGCTCACGGACAGGATCCTCCTACGAGCAGTACTTC. The whole variable domain, remainder taken from reference TRBV18 and TRBJ2-7, is NAGVMQNPRHLVRRRGQEARLRCSPMKGHSHVYWYRQLPEEGLKFMVYLQKENIIDESGMPKERFSAEFPKEGPSILRIQQVVRGDSAAYFCASSRTGSSYEQYFGPGTRLTVT.

The V and J genes are TRBV11-2 and TRBJ1-2; tentatively, D is TRBD1 (6 bases). V was clipped by 5 bases and J by 8 bases, with 15 bases between them. CDR3 length equals 13 residues. Germline loops: CDR1 SGHAT, CDR2 FQNNGV. The CDR3 DNA reads TGTGCCAGCAGCCTCCGGGGGGGCAGGGGCTACACCTTC. Translating gives CASSLRGGRGYTF.

The chain joins TRBV7-2 to TRBJ1-4, with 12 bases fitting TRBD1. CDR3 length: 18 amino acids. Germline CDR1 reads SGHTA; CDR2 reads FQGNSA. The V and J ends lost 2 bases and 10 bases, in that order; junction bases with no gene match: 14. The CDR3 spells CASSLFGTGGHTSLKLFF. CDR3 coding DNA: TGTGCCAGCAGCTTATTCGGGACAGGGGGCCATACCTCATTAAAACTGTTTTTT.

The rearrangement uses TRBV19 and TRBJ2-7; D possibly corresponds to TRBD1 (6 bases). V shed 9 bases and J shed 1 base, with 22 bases lying between them. The CDR3 extends over 16 amino acids. The V gene's germline CDR1 is LNHDA and CDR2 SQIVND (reference sequence). The chain's CDR3 is CASRGFGERLSYEQYF. The CDR3 nucleotides are TGTGCCAGCAGGGGATTCGGGGAGCGCCTGTCCTACGAGCAGTACTTC. Using reference TRBV19 and TRBJ2-7 for the parts outside the CDR3, the full variable domain is DGGITQSPKYLFRKEGQNVTLSCEQNLNHDAMYWYRQDPGQGLRLIYYSQIVNDFQKGDIAEGYSVSREKKESFPLTVTSAQKNPTAFYLCASRGFGERLSYEQYFGPGTRLTVT.

The chain is built from TRBV7-9 and TRBJ2-5, with D perhaps TRBD1 (5 bases). Germline CDR1 SEHNR, CDR2 FQNEAQ (reference sequence). The CDR3 is 13 residues long. V lost 1 base and J 5 bases, leaving 8 bases between the germline ends. The CDR3 protein is CASSLDRGETQYF. CDR3 nucleotides: TGTGCCAGCAGCTTAGATAGGGGTGAGACCCAGTACTTC. Filled out from reference TRBV7-9 and TRBJ2-5, the complete variable domain reads DTGVSQNPRHKITKRGQNVTFRCDPISEHNRLYWYRQTLGQGPEFLTYFQNEAQLEKSRLLSDRFSAERPKGSFSTLEIQRTEQGDSAMYLCASSLDRGETQYFGPGTRLLVL.

The chain couples TRBV6-6 to TRBJ1-1, with D perhaps matching TRBD1 (5 bases). Germline V gene lookup returns CDR1 MNHNY and CDR2 SVGAGI (reference sequence). V was pared by 7 bases and J by 6 bases, with 9 bases between. The CDR3 is made up of 11 amino acids. CDR3 bases: TGTGCCAGCAAGGGGTCGGCTGAAGCTTTCTTT. Amino acid sequence: CASKGSAEAFF.